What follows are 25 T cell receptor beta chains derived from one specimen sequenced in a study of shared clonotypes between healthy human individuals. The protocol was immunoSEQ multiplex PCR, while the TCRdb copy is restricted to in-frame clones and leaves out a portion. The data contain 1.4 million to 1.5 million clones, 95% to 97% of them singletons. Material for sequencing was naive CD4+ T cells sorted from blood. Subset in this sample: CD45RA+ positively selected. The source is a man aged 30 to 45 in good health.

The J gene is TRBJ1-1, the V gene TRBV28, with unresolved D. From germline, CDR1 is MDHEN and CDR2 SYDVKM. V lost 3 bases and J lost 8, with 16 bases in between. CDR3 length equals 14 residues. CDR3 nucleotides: TGTGCCAGCAGTTTTGGTAACCCTCGACACGAAGCTTTCTTT. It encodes CASSFGNPRHEAFF.

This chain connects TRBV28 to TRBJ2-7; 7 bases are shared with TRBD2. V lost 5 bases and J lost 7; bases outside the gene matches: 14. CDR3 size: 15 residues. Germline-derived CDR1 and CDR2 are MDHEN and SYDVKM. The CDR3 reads CASSPNLAVGLEQYF. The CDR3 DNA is TGTGCCAGCAGTCCGAACCTAGCGGTGGGATTAGAGCAGTACTTC.

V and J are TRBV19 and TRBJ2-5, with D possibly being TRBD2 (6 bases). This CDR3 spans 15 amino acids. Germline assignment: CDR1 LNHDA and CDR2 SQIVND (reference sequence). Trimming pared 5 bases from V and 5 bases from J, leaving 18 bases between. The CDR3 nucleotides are TGTGCCAGTAGTTTGGGGGGTGGGGTCATGGAGACCCAGTACTTC. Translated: CASSLGGGVMETQYF.

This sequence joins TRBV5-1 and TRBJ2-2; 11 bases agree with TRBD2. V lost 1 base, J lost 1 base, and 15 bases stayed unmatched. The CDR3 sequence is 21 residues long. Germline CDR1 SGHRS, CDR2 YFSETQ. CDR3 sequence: CASSLSPTGTSGRLNTGELFF. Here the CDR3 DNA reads TGCGCCAGCAGCTTGTCTCCCACCGGGACTAGCGGTAGACTGAACACCGGGGAGCTGTTTTTT.

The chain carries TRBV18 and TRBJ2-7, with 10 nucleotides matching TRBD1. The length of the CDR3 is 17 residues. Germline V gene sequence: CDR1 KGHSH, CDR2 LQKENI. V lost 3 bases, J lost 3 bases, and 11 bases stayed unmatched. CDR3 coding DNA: TGTGCCAGCTCACCCTTGTCCGGGGGACAGGGGTTCTACGAGCAGTACTTC. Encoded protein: CASSPLSGGQGFYEQYF.

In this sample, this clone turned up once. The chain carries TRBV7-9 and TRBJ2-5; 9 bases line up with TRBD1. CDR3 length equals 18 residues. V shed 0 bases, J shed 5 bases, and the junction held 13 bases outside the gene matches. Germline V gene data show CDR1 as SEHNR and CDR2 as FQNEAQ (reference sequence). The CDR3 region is CASSLAKPGTGRRETQYF. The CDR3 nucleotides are TGTGCCAGCAGCTTAGCGAAGCCCGGGACAGGGCGCAGGGAGACCCAGTACTTC. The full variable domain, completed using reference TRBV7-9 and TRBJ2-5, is DTGVSQNPRHKITKRGQNVTFRCDPISEHNRLYWYRQTLGQGPEFLTYFQNEAQLEKSRLLSDRFSAERPKGSFSTLEIQRTEQGDSAMYLCASSLAKPGTGRRETQYFGPGTRLLVL.

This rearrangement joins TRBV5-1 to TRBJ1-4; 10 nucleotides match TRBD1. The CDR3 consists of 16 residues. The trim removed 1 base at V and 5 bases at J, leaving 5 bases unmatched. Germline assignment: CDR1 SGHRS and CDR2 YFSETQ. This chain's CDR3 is CASSLPTGQGNEKLFF. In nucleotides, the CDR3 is TGCGCCAGCAGCTTGCCCACGGGACAGGGGAATGAAAAACTGTTTTTT.

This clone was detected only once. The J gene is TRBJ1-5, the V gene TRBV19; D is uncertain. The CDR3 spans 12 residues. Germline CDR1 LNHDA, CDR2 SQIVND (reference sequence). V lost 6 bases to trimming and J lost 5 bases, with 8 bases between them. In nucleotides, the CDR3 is TGTGCCAGTAGCCTGATATATCAGCCCCAGCATTTT. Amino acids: CASSLIYQPQHF.

CDR3: CASSPRPRQGGGNQPQHF. The CDR3 nucleotides are TGTGCCAGCTCACCTCGACCCAGACAGGGAGGGGGCAATCAGCCCCAGCATTTT. This chain connects TRBV18 to TRBJ1-5, with 7 nucleotides matching TRBD1. This CDR3 has 18 residues. In germline, CDR1 is KGHSH, CDR2 LQKENI. The V and J ends lost 3 bases and 2 bases, in that order; junction bases with no gene match: 13.

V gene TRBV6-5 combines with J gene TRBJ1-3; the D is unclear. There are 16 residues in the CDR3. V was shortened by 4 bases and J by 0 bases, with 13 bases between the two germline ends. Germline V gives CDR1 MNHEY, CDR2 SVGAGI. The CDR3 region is CASSSLGFDSGNTIYF. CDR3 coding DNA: TGTGCCAGCAGTTCCCTTGGATTCGACTCTGGAAACACCATATATTTT.

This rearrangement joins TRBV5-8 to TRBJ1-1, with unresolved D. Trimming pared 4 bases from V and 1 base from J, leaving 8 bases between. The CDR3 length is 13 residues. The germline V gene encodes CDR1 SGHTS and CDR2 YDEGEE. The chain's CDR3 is CASSNRRNTEAFF. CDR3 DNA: TGTGCCAGCAGCAATCGAAGGAACACTGAAGCTTTCTTT.

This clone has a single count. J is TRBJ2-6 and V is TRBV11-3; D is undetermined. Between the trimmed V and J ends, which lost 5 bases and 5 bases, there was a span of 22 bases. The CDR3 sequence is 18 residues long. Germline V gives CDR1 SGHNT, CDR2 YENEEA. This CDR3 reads CASSPSISRQSRANVLTF. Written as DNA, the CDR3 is TGTGCCAGCAGCCCATCCATATCTCGACAAAGTCGGGCCAACGTCCTGACTTTC.

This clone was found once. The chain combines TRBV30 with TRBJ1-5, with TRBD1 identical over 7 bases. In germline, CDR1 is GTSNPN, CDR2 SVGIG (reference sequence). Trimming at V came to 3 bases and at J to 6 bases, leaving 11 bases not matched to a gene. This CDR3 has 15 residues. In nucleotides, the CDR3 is TGTGCCTGGAGCCGACAGGGTGTTAGGCGTCAGCCCCAGCATTTT. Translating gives CAWSRQGVRRQPQHF.

The CDR3 region is CASTGQGWNEQFF. In DNA form, the CDR3 reads TGTGCCAGCACCGGACAGGGCTGGAATGAGCAGTTCTTC. The rearrangement links TRBV28 to TRBJ2-1, with 8 bases identical to TRBD1. Germline trimming cut 7 bases from V and 7 bases from J; bases unmatched to any gene: 6. Germline CDR1 reads MDHEN; CDR2 reads SYDVKM. This CDR3 is 13 amino acids long.

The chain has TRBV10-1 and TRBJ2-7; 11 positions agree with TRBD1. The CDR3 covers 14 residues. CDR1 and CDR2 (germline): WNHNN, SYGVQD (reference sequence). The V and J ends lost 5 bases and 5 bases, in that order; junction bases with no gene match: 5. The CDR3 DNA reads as TGCGCCAGCAGTCGGGACAGGGGGTCGGACGAGCAGTACTTC. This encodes CASSRDRGSDEQYF.

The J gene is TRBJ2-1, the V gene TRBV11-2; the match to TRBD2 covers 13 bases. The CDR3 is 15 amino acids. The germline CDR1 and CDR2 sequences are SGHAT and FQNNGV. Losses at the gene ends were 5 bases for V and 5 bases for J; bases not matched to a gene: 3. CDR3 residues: CASSRGLAGNNEQFF. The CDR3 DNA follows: TGTGCCAGCAGCCGGGGACTAGCGGGAAACAATGAGCAGTTCTTC.

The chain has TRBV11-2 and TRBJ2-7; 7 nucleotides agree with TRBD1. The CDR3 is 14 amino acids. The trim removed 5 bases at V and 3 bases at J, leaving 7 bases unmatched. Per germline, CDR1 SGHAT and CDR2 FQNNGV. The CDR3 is CASSIRTGDYEQYF. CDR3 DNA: TGTGCCAGCAGCATCCGGACAGGAGACTACGAGCAGTACTTC.

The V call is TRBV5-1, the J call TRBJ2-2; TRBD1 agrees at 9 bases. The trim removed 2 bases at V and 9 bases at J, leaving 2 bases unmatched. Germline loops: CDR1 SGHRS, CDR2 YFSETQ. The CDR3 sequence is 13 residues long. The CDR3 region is CASSLTGGRELFF. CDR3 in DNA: TGCGCCAGCAGCTTAACAGGGGGCCGGGAGCTGTTTTTT.

The chain's CDR3 is CASSPERSGFNEKLFF. The CDR3 DNA reads TGTGCCAGCAGCCCCGAACGGTCAGGTTTTAATGAAAAACTGTTTTTT. This chain links TRBV9 with TRBJ1-4; the D is unclear. Trimming stripped 4 bases from V and 4 bases from J, with 17 bases between. CDR1 and CDR2 from the germline V gene are SGDLS and YYNGEE. This CDR3 region has 16 residues.

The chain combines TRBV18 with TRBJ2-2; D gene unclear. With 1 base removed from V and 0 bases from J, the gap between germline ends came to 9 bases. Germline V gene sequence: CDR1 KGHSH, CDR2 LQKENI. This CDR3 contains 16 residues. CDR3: CASSPLGLPNTGELFF. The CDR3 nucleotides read TGTGCCAGCTCACCACTCGGGCTACCGAACACCGGGGAGCTGTTTTTT.

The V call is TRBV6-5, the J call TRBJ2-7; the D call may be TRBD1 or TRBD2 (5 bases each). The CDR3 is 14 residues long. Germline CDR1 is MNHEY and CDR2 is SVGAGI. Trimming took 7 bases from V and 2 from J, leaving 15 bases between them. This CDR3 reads CASNPPGTPYEQYF. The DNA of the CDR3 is TGTGCCAGCAACCCTCCAGGGACCCCCTACGAGCAGTACTTC.

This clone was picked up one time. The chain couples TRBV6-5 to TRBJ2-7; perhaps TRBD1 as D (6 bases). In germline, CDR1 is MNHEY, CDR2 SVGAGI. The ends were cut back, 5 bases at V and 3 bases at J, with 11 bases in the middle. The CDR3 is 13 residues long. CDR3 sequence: CASSKTGIYEQYF. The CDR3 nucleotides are TGTGCCAGCAGTAAAACAGGGATCTACGAGCAGTACTTC.

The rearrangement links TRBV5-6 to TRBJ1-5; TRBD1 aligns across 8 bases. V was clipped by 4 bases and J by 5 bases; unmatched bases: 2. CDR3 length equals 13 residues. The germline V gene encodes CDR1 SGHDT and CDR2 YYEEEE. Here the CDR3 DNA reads TGTGCCAGCAGCCTGGACAGGGATCAGCCCCAGCATTTT. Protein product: CASSLDRDQPQHF.

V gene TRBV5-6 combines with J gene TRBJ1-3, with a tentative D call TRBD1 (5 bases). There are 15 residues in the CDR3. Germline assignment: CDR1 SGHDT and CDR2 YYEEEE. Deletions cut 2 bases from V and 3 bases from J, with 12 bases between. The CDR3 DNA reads TGTGCCAGCAGCTTCGGGGCAGAGCTTGGAAACACCATATATTTT. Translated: CASSFGAELGNTIYF.

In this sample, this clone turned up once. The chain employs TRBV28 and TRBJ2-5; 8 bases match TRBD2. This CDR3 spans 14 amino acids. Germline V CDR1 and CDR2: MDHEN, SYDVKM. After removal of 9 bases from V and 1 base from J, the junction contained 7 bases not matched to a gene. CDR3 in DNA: TGTGCCAGTCGGGGGGGGACTCGCCAAGAGACCCAGTACTTC. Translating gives CASRGGTRQETQYF.